The 26 T cell receptor beta chains below were found in one sample sequenced in a study of CD8 T cells in Susac syndrome. An amount of RNA that ranged from 0.5 to 1 ug was reverse transcribed with random hexamers. TCRdb passed the immunoSEQ multiplex PCR reads through MiXCR, listing each CDR3 protein once. The sample shows 95,000 to 150,000 distinct CDR3 sequences, just under 95% of them seen only once. The sample taken for sequencing was CD8+ T cells from PBMCs. The source is a human donor with Susac syndrome.

CDR3 residues: CSVGGLAGTGELFF. CDR3 coding DNA: TGCAGCGTCGGGGGACTAGCGGGCACCGGGGAGCTGTTTTTT. J is TRBJ2-2 and V is TRBV29-1; 12 bases align to TRBD2. Germline assignment: CDR1 SQVTM and CDR2 ANQGSEA. V trimming: 6 bases; J trimming: 4 bases; junction bases outside the gene matches: 3. The CDR3 length is 14 residues.

This chain links TRBV20-1 with TRBJ2-7; TRBD1 matches 12 bases. Germline assignment: CDR1 DFQATT and CDR2 SNEGSKA (reference sequence). This CDR3 is 14 amino acids long. V lost 6 bases, J lost 6 bases, and 9 bases stayed unmatched. CDR3 sequence (DNA): TGCAGTGCCAAAGTGGGACAGGGGGCGCGCGAGCAGTACTTC. This codes for CSAKVGQGAREQYF.

The chain has TRBV6-5 and TRBJ1-4; TRBD1 matches at 9 bases. There are 14 residues in the CDR3. Losses at the gene ends were 5 bases for V and 8 bases for J; bases not matched to a gene: 6. Germline CDR1 and CDR2: MNHEY and SVGAGI. The CDR3 loop is CASSPQGAGEKLFF. CDR3 DNA sequence: TGTGCCAGCAGTCCACAGGGGGCGGGGGAAAAACTGTTTTTT.

The rearrangement links TRBV29-1 to TRBJ2-2; unclear D gene. Trimming removed 6 bases from V and 5 bases from J, with 13 bases in between. Germline CDR1 is SQVTM and CDR2 is ANQGSEA. This CDR3 is built from 13 residues. The CDR3 bases are TGCAGCGTGCTTGAGCTCTTGACCGGGGAGCTGTTTTTT. This gives the protein CSVLELLTGELFF.

This clonotype was found once. This sequence joins TRBV15 and TRBJ2-3; TRBD1 might be the D (5 bases). Germline V lookup: CDR1 LNHNV, CDR2 YYDKDF (reference sequence). The germline V and J ends were trimmed by 4 bases and 4 bases, with 12 bases remaining between them. This CDR3 comprises 14 residues. The CDR3 loop is CATSTPGKSDTQYF. In DNA, the CDR3 is TGTGCCACCAGCACCCCAGGGAAATCAGATACGCAGTATTTT.

Concerning this clonotype: At one boundary the junction diverges from the germline segment, which might be a read error. The V and J genes are TRBV4-2 and TRBJ2-1; 7 nucleotides line up with TRBD2. Germline values: CDR1 LGHNA, CDR2 YNFKEQ. The CDR3 covers 16 residues. In DNA form, the CDR3 reads TGTGCCAGCAGTCAAGAAGGAAGCGGGGCGGCCAATGAGCAGTTCTTC. Translation: CASSQEGSGAANEQFF.

This chain uses TRBV27 with TRBJ2-1, with a weak D call TRBD1 (5 bases). Trimming took 7 bases from V and 7 from J, leaving 11 bases between them. Germline V gene data show CDR1 as MNHEY and CDR2 as SMNVEV (reference sequence). The CDR3 has 12 residues. The CDR3 loop reads CASTGAWNEQFF. CDR3 DNA sequence: TGTGCCAGCACTGGGGCTTGGAATGAGCAGTTCTTC.

J is TRBJ1-1 and V is TRBV5-1; D might be TRBD1 (5 bases). The CDR3 consists of 15 residues. CDR1 is SGHRS and CDR2 is YFSETQ in the germline V gene. The ends were cut back, 7 bases at V and 6 bases at J, with 22 bases in the middle. The CDR3 loop is CASALKGYGTSEAFF. CDR3 DNA: TGCGCCAGCGCCCTAAAGGGGTACGGTACTTCTGAAGCTTTCTTT.

This chain links TRBV12-3 or TRBV12-4 with TRBJ2-3; D is possibly TRBD1 or TRBD2 (5 bases each). V gave up 5 bases and J gave up 5 bases, with 17 bases separating them. This CDR3 is built from 15 residues. The CDR3 loop reads CASSGGPPSQDTQYF. For the CDR3, the DNA is TGTGCCAGCAGTGGGGGACCCCCAAGTCAAGATACGCAGTATTTT.

In DNA form, the CDR3 reads TGTGCCAGCAAGGGCGGGGGGCCCACAGATACGCAGTATTTT. It translates to CASKGGGPTDTQYF. The chain couples TRBV4-2 to TRBJ2-3; 8 positions agree with TRBD2. The CDR3 contains 14 residues. In germline, CDR1 is LGHNA, CDR2 YNFKEQ. V gave up 7 bases and J gave up 2 bases; unmatched junction bases: 5.

The chain links TRBV6-5 to TRBJ1-3; no clear D gene. Looked up from germline, CDR1 is MNHEY and CDR2 is SVGAGI. V gave up 6 bases and J gave up 0 bases, with 9 bases separating them. The CDR3 covers 14 residues. The CDR3 nucleotides are TGTGCCAGCAGCCCGGGTGGCTCTGGAAACACCATATATTTT. Translating gives CASSPGGSGNTIYF.

The chain joins TRBV30 to TRBJ2-7, with a weak D call TRBD1 (6 bases). The germline V and J ends were trimmed by 7 bases and 3 bases, with 13 bases remaining between them. Germline CDR1 is GTSNPN and CDR2 is SVGIG (reference sequence). The CDR3 sequence is 12 residues long. This CDR3 is CAFEGQSYEQYF. In DNA form, the CDR3 reads TGTGCCTTTGAAGGACAGAGCTACGAGCAGTACTTC.

The chain employs TRBV4-2 and TRBJ2-7; a possible D gene is TRBD1 (6 bases). V was trimmed by 4 bases and J by 2 bases, leaving 18 bases between them. The CDR3 is made up of 16 amino acids. Germline lookup yields CDR1 LGHNA and CDR2 YNFKEQ. This CDR3 is CASSLYGDRQPYEQYF. In nucleotides, the CDR3 is TGTGCCAGCAGCCTTTACGGAGACAGGCAGCCCTACGAGCAGTACTTC.

The chain combines TRBV6-2 or TRBV6-3 with TRBJ2-4; 8 bases line up with TRBD2. The CDR3 sequence is 17 residues long. The V gene's germline CDR1 is MNHEY and CDR2 SVGEGT. Trimming removed 3 bases from V and 1 base from J; junction bases left unmatched: 8. This chain's CDR3 is CASSYGFGGGAKNIQYF. Written as DNA, the CDR3 is TGTGCCAGCAGTTATGGGTTCGGCGGGGGGGCCAAAAACATTCAGTACTTC.

The chain employs TRBV29-1 and TRBJ1-2; D is unclear. CDR1 is SQVTM and CDR2 is ANQGSEA in the germline V gene. CDR3 length equals 15 residues. Trimming shortened V by 2 bases and J by 6 bases, and 19 bases separated the two germline ends. The CDR3 sequence is CSVEPRPNHYDGYTF. DNA of the CDR3: TGCAGCGTTGAACCCCGTCCGAATCATTACGATGGCTACACCTTC.

The chain is built from TRBV7-2 and TRBJ2-5, with D hard to call. The CDR3 runs to 14 residues. The V end was cut by 1 base, the J end by 3 bases, with 9 bases between. Germline CDR1 reads SGHTA; CDR2 reads FQGNSA. The chain's CDR3 is CASSLGYGEETQYF. In nucleotides, the CDR3 is TGTGCCAGCAGCTTAGGGTACGGTGAAGAGACCCAGTACTTC.

The V and J genes are TRBV10-3 and TRBJ1-1; 7 bases map to TRBD1. V lost 2 bases to trimming and J lost 6 bases; unmatched junction nucleotides: 3. Per the germline V gene, CDR1 is ENHRY and CDR2 is SYGVKD. This CDR3 is built from 13 residues. CDR3 sequence reads: CAISETTGSEAFF. Written as DNA, the CDR3 is TGTGCCATCAGTGAGACGACAGGGTCTGAAGCTTTCTTT.

This clonotype showed up just a few times. CDR3 DNA sequence: TGTGCCAGCAGCTTAGAGAAGGTCTACGAGCAGTACTTC. This translates into CASSLEKVYEQYF. This rearrangement joins TRBV11-2 to TRBJ2-7; no definite D call. With 0 bases removed from V and 3 bases from J, the gap between germline ends came to 6 bases. The CDR3 has 13 amino acids. Germline V gene lookup returns CDR1 SGHAT and CDR2 FQNNGV.

V is TRBV5-6 and J is TRBJ2-1, with TRBD1 matching over 9 bases. The trim removed 4 bases at V and 0 bases at J, leaving 8 bases unmatched. The CDR3 is 17 residues long. Germline V gene lookup returns CDR1 SGHDT and CDR2 YYEEEE. The CDR3 loop is CASSSPRTGVSYNEQFF. Written as DNA, the CDR3 is TGTGCCAGCAGCAGTCCGAGGACAGGGGTCTCCTACAATGAGCAGTTCTTC.

Comments on this clonotype: A read error may produce the germline difference seen at one junction end. The J gene is TRBJ2-7, the V gene TRBV29-1; D uncertain. This CDR3 has 12 residues. The germline V gene encodes CDR1 SQVTM and CDR2 ANQGSEA. The CDR3 is CSVEEGAYEQNF. DNA of the CDR3: TGCAGCGTTGAAGAGGGTGCCTACGAGCAGAACTTC.

The chain carries TRBV5-1 and TRBJ2-7; 7 bases fit TRBD1. Looked up from germline, CDR1 is SGHRS and CDR2 is YFSETQ. The ends lost 5 bases at V and 3 bases at J; junction bases unmatched: 8. CDR3 size: 14 residues. CDR3 in DNA: TGCGCCAGCAGTTACGCCGGGACAGACTACGAGCAGTACTTC. Its translation is CASSYAGTDYEQYF.

This clonotype was counted a single time. This sequence joins TRBV4-3 and TRBJ2-7; 8 bases map to TRBD2. The CDR3 is made up of 15 amino acids. The ends lost 4 bases at V and 5 bases at J; junction bases unmatched: 10. Germline V gives CDR1 LGHNA, CDR2 YSLEER. In nucleotides, the CDR3 is TGCGCCAGCAGCCTTCTTTGGGGGGGACTAGACGAGCAGTACTTC. Encoded protein: CASSLLWGGLDEQYF.

This clonotype was counted a single time. CDR3 protein: CASSQDRSSSYEQYF. The DNA for the CDR3 is TGTGCCAGCAGCCAAGATCGGAGTAGCTCCTACGAGCAGTACTTC. The chain recombines TRBV3-1 with TRBJ2-7; D is uncertain. V gave up 0 bases and J gave up 0 bases, with 9 bases separating them. The CDR3 spans 15 residues. Germline assignment: CDR1 LGHDT and CDR2 YNNKEL (reference sequence).

This sequence joins TRBV23-1 and TRBJ1-5; TRBD1 might be the D (5 bases). TRBV23-1 is sorted into the ORF group, with uncertain function. CDR3 length: 14 amino acids. V was trimmed by 6 bases and J by 1 base, leaving 10 bases between them. CDR3 sequence: CASRERDSNQPQHF. The CDR3, as DNA: TGCGCCAGCAGGGAGCGGGACAGCAATCAGCCCCAGCATTTT.

This clonotype was counted once. The chain carries TRBV29-1 and TRBJ1-6; 9 bases align to TRBD1. J was trimmed by 13 bases and V by 6 bases; bases with no gene match: 10. Germline CDR1 is SQVTM and CDR2 is ANQGSEA. The CDR3 spans 13 residues. CDR3 nucleotides: TGCAGCGTGGATACCGGGACAGGGCCCCCCCTCCACTTT. Translated: CSVDTGTGPPLHF.

The chain links TRBV10-2 to TRBJ1-5; D unresolved. This CDR3 region has 14 residues. CDR1 is WSHSY and CDR2 is SAAADI in the germline V gene. V lost 3 bases and J lost 1, with 7 bases in between. The CDR3, as DNA: TGCGCCAGCAGTGAACGAACCAGCAATCAGCCCCAGCATTTT. This codes for CASSERTSNQPQHF.